Listed below are T cell receptor beta chains from one sample, sequenced in a study of blood T cell repertoires in COVID-19. Data came from immunoSEQ multiplex PCR; TCRdb stores just in-frame clones and leaves some out. The table lists approximately 230,000 clones, about nine tenths of them singletons. The sequenced sample was peripheral blood. The origin of the receptors is a man aged 25 to 40 who had recovered from COVID-19. The CDR3 runs from the conserved cysteine through the conserved F or W. The D gene is left open where the match is weak. Rows give clone size only sometimes, using once, few, many, or a class for an expanded clone.

j_call: TRBJ1-2
clone_size: once
v_call: TRBV5-1
d_call: NA
cdr3_aa: CASSATGGGDYGYTF
cdr3_nt: TGCGCCAGCAGCGCCACGGGGGGAGGTGACTATGGCTACACCTTC

j_call: TRBJ2-5
clone_size: NA
v_call: TRBV5-1
d_call: NA
cdr3_aa: CASSLTRGETQYF
cdr3_nt: TGCGCCAGCAGCTTGACTAGAGGAGAGACCCAGTACTTC

j_call: TRBJ2-3
clone_size: NA
v_call: TRBV6-2/TRBV6-3
d_call: NA
cdr3_aa: CASSYSPESTDTQYF
cdr3_nt: TGTGCCAGCAGTTACTCGCCAGAAAGCACAGATACGCAGTATTTT

j_call: TRBJ2-5
clone_size: NA
v_call: TRBV6-5
d_call: TRBD1
cdr3_aa: CASRNRGQGETQYF
cdr3_nt: TGTGCCAGCAGGAACAGGGGGCAGGGAGAGACCCAGTACTTC

j_call: TRBJ2-3
clone_size: once
v_call: TRBV29-1
d_call: TRBD1
cdr3_aa: CSVGQGVSDTQYF
cdr3_nt: TGCAGCGTGGGACAGGGGGTATCAGATACGCAGTATTTT

j_call: TRBJ2-3
clone_size: NA
v_call: TRBV5-1
d_call: TRBD1
cdr3_aa: CASSLRTGGDTQYF
cdr3_nt: TGCGCCAGCAGCTTGCGTACAGGGGGAGATACGCAGTATTTT

j_call: TRBJ2-5
clone_size: NA
v_call: TRBV7-2
d_call: NA
cdr3_aa: CASSLAGLARETQYF
cdr3_nt: TGTGCCAGCAGCTTAGCCGGGCTAGCCAGGGAGACCCAGTACTTC

j_call: TRBJ2-1
clone_size: NA
v_call: TRBV5-1
d_call: NA
cdr3_aa: CASTSVSYNEQFF
cdr3_nt: TGCGCCAGCACTAGCGTCTCCTACAATGAGCAGTTCTTC

j_call: TRBJ1-1
clone_size: NA
v_call: TRBV3-1/TRBV3-2
d_call: NA
cdr3_aa: CASRDSGVNTEAFF
cdr3_nt: TGTGCCAGCAGAGACTCAGGGGTAAACACTGAAGCTTTCTTT

j_call: TRBJ2-7
clone_size: NA
v_call: TRBV29-1
d_call: NA
cdr3_aa: CSVRGGWRGDSYEQYF
cdr3_nt: TGCAGCGTTAGGGGGGGATGGCGGGGTGACTCCTACGAGCAGTACTTC

j_call: TRBJ1-2
clone_size: NA
v_call: TRBV24-1
d_call: NA
cdr3_aa: CATSETFRGGYTF
cdr3_nt: TGTGCCACCAGTGAAACCTTTAGGGGTGGCTACACCTTC

j_call: TRBJ1-1
clone_size: NA
v_call: TRBV18
d_call: NA
cdr3_aa: CASSPLQGSTEAFF
cdr3_nt: TGTGCCAGCTCGCCCCTCCAGGGTAGCACTGAAGCTTTCTTT

j_call: TRBJ1-1
clone_size: NA
v_call: TRBV18
d_call: TRBD1
cdr3_aa: CASSPGTGMRAFF
cdr3_nt: TGTGCCAGCTCACCCGGGACAGGCATGAGGGCTTTCTTT

j_call: TRBJ2-1
clone_size: NA
v_call: TRBV7-6
d_call: NA
cdr3_aa: CASSLVAGRYNEQFF
cdr3_nt: TGTGCCAGCAGCTTAGTTGCGGGGAGATACAATGAGCAGTTCTTC

j_call: TRBJ2-3
clone_size: NA
v_call: TRBV11-3
d_call: NA
cdr3_aa: CASSLGMTGSDTQYF
cdr3_nt: TGTGCCAGCAGCTTAGGGATGACTGGGAGTGATACGCAGTATTTT

j_call: TRBJ1-3
clone_size: NA
v_call: TRBV27
d_call: NA
cdr3_aa: CASSSGGNTIYF
cdr3_nt: TGTGCCAGCAGTTCGGGGGGAAACACCATATATTTT

j_call: TRBJ1-2
clone_size: NA
v_call: TRBV11-2
d_call: TRBD1
cdr3_aa: CASSPGGAIYGYTF
cdr3_nt: TGTGCCAGCAGCCCAGGGGGCGCAATCTATGGCTACACCTTC

j_call: TRBJ1-1
clone_size: once
v_call: TRBV27
d_call: NA
cdr3_aa: CASISRGLMNTEAFF
cdr3_nt: TGTGCCAGCATTAGCCGAGGGTTGATGAACACTGAAGCTTTCTTT

j_call: TRBJ1-2
clone_size: NA
v_call: TRBV10-3
d_call: TRBD1
cdr3_aa: CAIRAGQGGSAYGYTF
cdr3_nt: TGTGCCATCAGGGCGGGACAGGGGGGTTCCGCCTATGGCTACACCTTC

j_call: TRBJ1-2
clone_size: few
v_call: TRBV19
d_call: NA
cdr3_aa: CASSNREPYGYTF
cdr3_nt: TGTGCCAGTAGTAACAGGGAACCCTATGGCTACACCTTC

j_call: TRBJ1-1
clone_size: once
v_call: TRBV5-1
d_call: TRBD1
cdr3_aa: CASSLPGQGAAEAFF
cdr3_nt: TGCGCCAGCAGCTTACCGGGACAGGGGGCCGCTGAAGCTTTCTTT

j_call: TRBJ2-1
clone_size: NA
v_call: TRBV7-7
d_call: TRBD2
cdr3_aa: CASSFYSGSSYNEQFF
cdr3_nt: TGTGCCAGCAGCTTCTACAGCGGGAGCTCCTACAATGAGCAGTTCTTC

j_call: TRBJ1-2
clone_size: NA
v_call: TRBV7-9
d_call: NA
cdr3_aa: CASSLVVRNNYGYTF
cdr3_nt: TGTGCCAGCAGCTTAGTTGTCAGGAATAACTATGGCTACACCTTC

j_call: TRBJ2-5
clone_size: NA
v_call: TRBV4-2
d_call: TRBD2
cdr3_aa: CASSQAGTSEETQYF
cdr3_nt: TGTGCCAGCAGCCAGGCCGGGACTAGCGAAGAGACCCAGTACTTC

j_call: TRBJ1-6
clone_size: NA
v_call: TRBV5-1
d_call: NA
cdr3_aa: CASSLGDSGDSPLHF
cdr3_nt: TGCGCCAGCAGCTTGGGAGACAGTGGGGATTCACCCCTCCACTTT

j_call: TRBJ1-1
clone_size: NA
v_call: TRBV10-1
d_call: NA
cdr3_aa: CASSPGAGDTEAFF
cdr3_nt: TGCGCCAGCAGTCCAGGGGCAGGAGACACTGAAGCTTTCTTT

j_call: TRBJ2-7
clone_size: NA
v_call: TRBV7-8
d_call: TRBD2
cdr3_aa: CASGGGGTSGAYEQYF
cdr3_nt: TGTGCCAGCGGCGGTGGGGGGACTAGCGGGGCCTACGAGCAGTACTTC

j_call: TRBJ1-6
clone_size: few
v_call: TRBV5-6
d_call: TRBD1
cdr3_aa: CASSLIPGGAYNSPLHF
cdr3_nt: TGTGCCAGCAGCTTGATACCAGGGGGCGCTTATAATTCACCCCTCCACTTT

j_call: TRBJ2-1
clone_size: NA
v_call: TRBV11-2
d_call: NA
cdr3_aa: CASSLEGWISHNEQFF
cdr3_nt: TGTGCCAGCAGCTTAGAGGGCTGGATATCCCACAATGAGCAGTTCTTC

j_call: TRBJ2-2
clone_size: NA
v_call: TRBV9
d_call: TRBD2
cdr3_aa: CASSVGTSIGELFF
cdr3_nt: TGTGCCAGCAGCGTAGGGACTAGTATCGGGGAGCTGTTTTTT

j_call: TRBJ2-5
clone_size: once
v_call: TRBV5-1
d_call: NA
cdr3_aa: CASSPDSVQETQYF
cdr3_nt: TGCGCCAGCAGCCCTGACAGCGTCCAAGAGACCCAGTACTTC

j_call: TRBJ2-4
clone_size: NA
v_call: TRBV11-2
d_call: TRBD1
cdr3_aa: CASSLEGQGHIQYF
cdr3_nt: TGTGCCAGCAGCTTAGAGGGACAGGGACACATTCAGTACTTC

j_call: TRBJ1-2
clone_size: NA
v_call: TRBV5-6
d_call: NA
cdr3_aa: CASSLVRLNYGYTF
cdr3_nt: TGTGCCAGCAGCTTGGTACGTCTAAACTATGGCTACACCTTC

j_call: TRBJ2-1
clone_size: NA
v_call: TRBV25-1
d_call: NA
cdr3_aa: CASSNLGYNEQFF
cdr3_nt: TGTGCCAGCAGTAACCTAGGTTACAATGAGCAGTTCTTC

j_call: TRBJ1-2
clone_size: NA
v_call: TRBV6-2/TRBV6-3
d_call: NA
cdr3_aa: CASSLITGFYGYTF
cdr3_nt: TGTGCCAGCAGTCTCATTACAGGCTTCTATGGCTACACCTTC